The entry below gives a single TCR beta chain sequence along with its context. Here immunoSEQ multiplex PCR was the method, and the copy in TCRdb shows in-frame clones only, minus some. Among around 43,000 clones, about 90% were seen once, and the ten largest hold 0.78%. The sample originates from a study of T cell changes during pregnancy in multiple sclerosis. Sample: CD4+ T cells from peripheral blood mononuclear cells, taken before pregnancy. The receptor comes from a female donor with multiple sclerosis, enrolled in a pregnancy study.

The CDR3 is CASRQSGSYEQYF. The DNA of the CDR3 is TGTGCCAGTAGACAATCGGGATCCTACGAGCAGTACTTC. The V call is TRBV27, the J call TRBJ2-7, with TRBD2 as a possible D gene (5 bases). This CDR3 region has 13 residues. Trimming cost V 9 bases and J 1 base, with 13 bases left between them. Germline CDR1 is MNHEY and CDR2 is SMNVEV (reference sequence).